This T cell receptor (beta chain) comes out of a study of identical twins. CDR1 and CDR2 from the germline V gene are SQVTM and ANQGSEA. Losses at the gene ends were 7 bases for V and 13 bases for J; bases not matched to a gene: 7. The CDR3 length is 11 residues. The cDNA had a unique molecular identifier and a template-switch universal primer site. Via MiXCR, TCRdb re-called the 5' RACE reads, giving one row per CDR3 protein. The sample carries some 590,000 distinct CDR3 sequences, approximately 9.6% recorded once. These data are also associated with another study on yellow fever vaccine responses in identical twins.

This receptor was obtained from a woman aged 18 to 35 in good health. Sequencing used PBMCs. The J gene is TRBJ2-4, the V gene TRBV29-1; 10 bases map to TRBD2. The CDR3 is CSASGGTKQYF. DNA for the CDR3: TGCAGCGCTAGCGGGGGAACCAAACAGTACTTC. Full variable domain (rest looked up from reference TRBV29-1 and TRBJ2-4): SAVISQKPSRDICQRGTSLTIQCQVDSQVTMMFWYRQQPGQSLTLIATANQGSEATYESGFVIDKFPISRPNLTFSTLTVSNMSPEDSSIYLCSASGGTKQYFGAGTRLSVL.